The 29 T cell receptor beta chains below come from one sample, sequenced in a study of cytomegalovirus exposure and HLA in healthy donors. The PCR ran on 60 Vbeta and 13 Jbeta primers. The data were produced by immunoSEQ multiplex PCR, yet TCRdb's version contains in-frame clones alone and is incomplete. Its table records about 210,000 clones. The sequenced sample was PBMCs. These receptors were obtained from a woman aged 25 to 39 in good health and CMV-seropositive.

The chain combines TRBV19 with TRBJ1-6; a possible D gene is TRBD1 (6 bases). CDR1 and CDR2 from the germline V gene are LNHDA and SQIVND (reference sequence). This CDR3 spans 14 amino acids. V dropped 5 bases and J dropped 4 bases, with 9 bases sitting between them. CDR3 nucleotide sequence: TGTGCCAGTAGTTGGGACACTTATAATTCACCCCTCCACTTT. It specifies CASSWDTYNSPLHF.

This CDR3 reads CASSEDGAVFQPQHF. Here the CDR3 DNA reads TGCGCCAGCAGTGAGGATGGGGCAGTCTTTCAGCCCCAGCATTTT. This chain uses TRBV10-2 with TRBJ1-5; D might be TRBD1 (5 bases). V was clipped by 2 bases and J by 6 bases, with 14 bases between them. Germline CDR1 WSHSY, CDR2 SAAADI. This CDR3 comprises 15 residues.

V gene TRBV5-1 combines with J gene TRBJ1-2, with TRBD1 matching over 8 bases. The V gene end was trimmed by 8 bases and the J gene end by 3 bases; junction bases not matched to a gene: 6. From germline, CDR1 is SGHRS and CDR2 YFSETQ. The CDR3 is 13 amino acids. The CDR3 spells CASGPGGDYGYTF. CDR3 in DNA: TGCGCCAGTGGTCCAGGGGGCGACTATGGCTACACCTTC.

This chain links TRBV5-1 with TRBJ2-5; 9 bases agree with TRBD2. Germline loops: CDR1 SGHRS, CDR2 YFSETQ. Trimming at V came to 0 bases and at J to 3 bases, leaving 6 bases not matched to a gene. The CDR3 sequence is 16 residues long. The chain's CDR3 is CASSLGSGGRKETQYF. CDR3 in DNA: TGCGCCAGCAGCTTGGGGAGCGGGGGGCGTAAAGAGACCCAGTACTTC.

The chain employs TRBV4-1 and TRBJ2-5; tentative D call: TRBD1 (6 bases). The CDR3 runs 14 residues. Looked up from germline, CDR1 is MGHRA and CDR2 is YSYEKL. V gave up 3 bases and J gave up 5 bases, with 13 bases separating them. The CDR3 reads CASSHSGVRETQYF. The CDR3 bases are TGCGCCAGCAGCCATTCAGGGGTGCGGGAGACCCAGTACTTC.

This chain connects TRBV6-4 to TRBJ2-6; 7 bases line up with TRBD1. Germline V gene sequence: CDR1 MRHNA, CDR2 SNTAGT. Losses at the gene ends were 0 bases for V and 2 bases for J; bases not matched to a gene: 1. The CDR3 spans 16 residues. The CDR3 bases are TGTGCCAGCAGTGACTCAGGGGGCGCTGGGGCCAACGTCCTGACTTTC. Protein product: CASSDSGGAGANVLTF.

In regard to this clone: The junction differs from germline at one of its ends, possibly a read error. This sequence joins TRBV5-1 and TRBJ2-7, with TRBD2 as a possible D gene (5 bases). The CDR3 spans 15 residues. The V gene's germline CDR1 is SGHRS and CDR2 YFSETQ. The DNA of the CDR3 is TGCGCCAGCAGCTTTCTAGGATCGGACTCCCACGAGCAGTACTTC. This translates into CASSFLGSDSHEQYF.

V and J are TRBV2 and TRBJ1-3, with TRBD1 matching 7 bases. CDR3 length: 16 amino acids. Looked up from germline, CDR1 is SNHLY and CDR2 is FYNNEI. V shed 2 bases and J 0 bases; nucleotides not matched to a gene: 4. CDR3 nucleotide sequence: TGTGCCAGCAGTGAACAGGGGGGCAACTCTGGAAACACCATATATTTT. Protein product: CASSEQGGNSGNTIYF.

This chain links TRBV5-5 with TRBJ1-1; tentatively, D is TRBD1 (5 bases). The germline gives CDR1 SGHKS, CDR2 YYEKEE (reference sequence). This CDR3 is built from 15 residues. The V gene lost 4 bases and the J gene lost 1 base, with 14 bases spanning the gap. CDR3 DNA sequence: TGTGCCAGCAGCCCCCCGGGGGGATCGAACACTGAAGCTTTCTTT. Encoded protein: CASSPPGGSNTEAFF. Combining the CDR3 with reference TRBV5-5 and TRBJ1-1 gives the whole variable domain DAGVTQSPTHLIKTRGQQVTLRCSPISGHKSVSWYQQVLGQGPQFIFQYYEKEERGRGNFPDRFSARQFPNYSSELNVNALLLGDSALYLCASSPPGGSNTEAFFGQGTRLTVV.

The genes are TRBV18 and TRBJ2-2; perhaps TRBD1 as D (5 bases). This CDR3 spans 15 amino acids. Trimming cost V 3 bases and J 1 base, with 9 bases left between them. Germline lookup yields CDR1 KGHSH and CDR2 LQKENI. The CDR3 bases are TGTGCCAGCTCACCGGGGCAGGGGAACACCGGGGAGCTGTTTTTT. The encoded protein is CASSPGQGNTGELFF. The complete variable domain, with remaining parts taken from reference TRBV18 and TRBJ2-2, reads NAGVMQNPRHLVRRRGQEARLRCSPMKGHSHVYWYRQLPEEGLKFMVYLQKENIIDESGMPKERFSAEFPKEGPSILRIQQVVRGDSAAYFCASSPGQGNTGELFFGEGSRLTVL.

The rearrangement uses TRBV7-9 and TRBJ1-5; perhaps TRBD1 as D (6 bases). V lost 2 bases to trimming and J lost 4 bases, with 9 bases between them. CDR1 is SEHNR, CDR2 FQNEAQ, per germline (reference sequence). The CDR3 sequence is 14 residues long. This CDR3 reads CASSLIGQNQPQHF. The CDR3 region has the DNA TGTGCCAGCAGCTTAATTGGACAGAATCAGCCCCAGCATTTT.

This chain uses TRBV7-2 with TRBJ1-6, with unresolved D. The V end was cut by 11 bases, the J end by 5 bases, with 10 bases between. Germline CDR1 SGHTA, CDR2 FQGNSA. The CDR3 length is 12 residues. The DNA for the CDR3 is TGTGCCGGCGGCAGTAATAATTCACCCCTCCACTTT. Protein product: CAGGSNNSPLHF.

The V and J genes are TRBV5-1 and TRBJ1-2; 7 bases align to TRBD1. The CDR3 is made up of 12 amino acids. Germline V gene sequence: CDR1 SGHRS, CDR2 YFSETQ. Trimming took 1 base from V and 8 from J; bases not matched to a gene: 2. CDR3 coding DNA: TGCGCCAGCAGCTTGTCAGGGGGGGGCTACACCTTC. This translates into CASSLSGGGYTF.

J is TRBJ2-1 and V is TRBV5-6; 10 bases map to TRBD1. Germline V gene lookup returns CDR1 SGHDT and CDR2 YYEEEE. V dropped 3 bases and J dropped 2; count of bases not matched to a gene: 8. This CDR3 spans 17 amino acids. CDR3 bases: TGTGCCAGCAGCTCGGGACCGACAGGGGGCGCCTACAATGAGCAGTTCTTC. Translated: CASSSGPTGGAYNEQFF.

V gene TRBV28 combines with J gene TRBJ1-1; D unresolved. The V and J ends lost 5 bases and 7 bases respectively, with 17 bases between them. CDR1 MDHEN and CDR2 SYDVKM come from the germline V gene. This CDR3 has 14 residues. The CDR3 coding sequence is TGTGCCAGCAGTCCCTCCACAAAACGGGGTGAAGCTTTCTTT. Translation: CASSPSTKRGEAFF.

This rearrangement joins TRBV7-6 to TRBJ1-1; unclear D gene. CDR1 is SGHVS and CDR2 is FNYEAQ in the germline V gene. V was clipped by 1 base and J by 0 bases, with 12 bases between them. The CDR3 contains 16 residues. The DNA of the CDR3 is TGTGCCAGCAGCTTAGTCGAGGTGTTCATGAACACTGAAGCTTTCTTT. Translation gives CASSLVEVFMNTEAFF.

The V and J genes are TRBV7-8 and TRBJ2-7, with 8 bases matching TRBD1. The germline gives CDR1 SGHVS, CDR2 FQNEAQ. The CDR3 runs to 12 residues. V lost 8 bases to trimming and J lost 2 bases; unmatched junction nucleotides: 2. CDR3 DNA: TGTGCCAGCGGGGACAGGACCTACGAGCAGTACTTC. Amino acids: CASGDRTYEQYF.

The CDR3 region has the DNA TGTGCCAGCAACGAACCCGGGACAGATAACTACAATGAGCAGTTCTTC. Its translation: CASNEPGTDNYNEQFF. V and J are TRBV2 and TRBJ2-1, with TRBD1 identical over 7 bases. CDR1 is SNHLY, CDR2 FYNNEI, per germline. Trimming took 7 bases from V and 3 from J; bases not matched to a gene: 12. The CDR3 is made up of 16 amino acids. Looking up the rest from reference TRBV2 and TRBJ2-1 gives the full variable domain: EPEVTQTPSHQVTQMGQEVILRCVPISNHLYFYWYRQILGQKVEFLVSFYNNEISEKSEIFDDQFSVERPDGSNFTLKIRSTKLEDSAMYFCASNEPGTDNYNEQFFGPGTRLTVL.

The rearrangement joins TRBV25-1 to TRBJ1-1, with 9 bases lining up with TRBD1. The ends lost 1 base at V and 5 bases at J; junction bases unmatched: 5. The CDR3 is 15 amino acids. Germline V gene lookup returns CDR1 MGHDK and CDR2 SYGVNS. The CDR3 region has the DNA TGTGCCAGCAGTGAATCTCGGACAGGGGATACTGAAGCTTTCTTT. It encodes CASSESRTGDTEAFF.

V is TRBV25-1 and J is TRBJ1-1, with a weak D call TRBD1 (6 bases). CDR1 is MGHDK, CDR2 SYGVNS, per germline. This CDR3 has 14 amino acids. V was cut by 1 base and J by 4 bases, with 10 bases left in between. CDR3 bases: TGTGCCAGCAGTGAATTGATAGGGGGCACTGAAGCTTTCTTT. This encodes CASSELIGGTEAFF. Variable domain in full (rest from reference TRBV25-1 and TRBJ1-1): EADIYQTPRYLVIGTGKKITLECSQTMGHDKMYWYQQDPGMELHLIHYSYGVNSTEKGDLSSESTVSRIRTEHFPLTLESARPSHTSQYLCASSELIGGTEAFFGQGTRLTVV.

The genes are TRBV10-3 and TRBJ2-2, with 11 nucleotides matching TRBD1. The germline V gene encodes CDR1 ENHRY and CDR2 SYGVKD. J was trimmed by 6 bases and V by 5 bases; bases with no gene match: 8. CDR3 size: 16 residues. CDR3 DNA sequence: TGTGCCATCAGTTTAGAGGGACAGGGGGGACCCGGGGAGCTGTTTTTT. It is translated as CAISLEGQGGPGELFF.

V and J are TRBV19 and TRBJ1-1; no reliable D call. The CDR3 runs 12 residues. V dropped 7 bases and J dropped 0 bases, with 6 bases sitting between them. CDR1 and CDR2 from the germline V gene are LNHDA and SQIVND (reference sequence). The CDR3 here is CASNRVNTEAFF. CDR3 bases: TGTGCCAGTAATCGGGTGAACACTGAAGCTTTCTTT.

The chain joins TRBV2 to TRBJ1-2; no clear D. The V gene lost 4 bases and the J gene lost 4 bases, with 10 bases spanning the gap. Germline CDR1 and CDR2: SNHLY and FYNNEI. The length of the CDR3 is 13 residues. CDR3 bases: TGTGCCAGCAGTGTTCAGGCGACCTATGGCTACACCTTC. Translating it yields CASSVQATYGYTF.

The gene calls are TRBV6-1 and TRBJ2-3, with TRBD2 identical over 7 bases. The CDR3 is 14 amino acids. Trimming cost V 3 bases and J 5 bases; bases outside gene matches: 5. Germline V lookup: CDR1 MNHNS, CDR2 SASEGT. CDR3 region: CASSEAGVRDTQYF. CDR3 bases: TGTGCCAGCAGTGAGGCGGGGGTCCGAGATACGCAGTATTTT.

This chain connects TRBV5-1 to TRBJ2-2, with 8 bases fitting TRBD1. Germline values: CDR1 SGHRS, CDR2 YFSETQ. The CDR3 consists of 15 residues. V trimming: 4 bases; J trimming: 6 bases; junction bases outside the gene matches: 8. The CDR3 DNA reads as TGCGCCAGCAGCCTTGGGCAGGGGGCAGCCGGGGAGCTGTTTTTT. This encodes CASSLGQGAAGELFF. Full variable domain (missing parts from reference TRBV5-1 and TRBJ2-2): KAGVTQTPRYLIKTRGQQVTLSCSPISGHRSVSWYQQTPGQGLQFLFEYFSETQRNKGNFPGRFSGRQFSNSRSEMNVSTLELGDSALYLCASSLGQGAAGELFFGEGSRLTVL.

The chain employs TRBV28 and TRBJ1-2, with D perhaps matching TRBD1 (5 bases). CDR3 length: 12 amino acids. Deletions cut 5 bases from V and 8 bases from J, with 12 bases between. Germline V gene sequence: CDR1 MDHEN, CDR2 SYDVKM. CDR3 residues: CASSRGGEGYTF. Here the CDR3 DNA reads TGTGCCAGCAGTCGGGGCGGGGAAGGCTACACCTTC.

The chain joins TRBV28 to TRBJ2-3; 8 bases align to TRBD1. The CDR3 consists of 15 residues. CDR1 and CDR2 from the germline V gene are MDHEN and SYDVKM. Losses at the gene ends were 4 bases for V and 2 bases for J; bases not matched to a gene: 5. The CDR3 loop reads CASSSRGHSTDTQYF. In nucleotides, the CDR3 is TGTGCCAGCAGTTCCAGGGGGCACTCCACAGATACGCAGTATTTT.

A remark on this clone: Other DNA variants within this sample encode the same CDR3. V and J are TRBV5-1 and TRBJ2-5; D ambiguous. Trimming shortened V by 3 bases and J by 4 bases, and 16 bases separated the two germline ends. The CDR3 sequence is 15 residues long. Per germline, CDR1 SGHRS and CDR2 YFSETQ. Written as DNA, the CDR3 is TGCGCCAGCAGCTACCCCGAGTCGGTAGCAGAGACCCAGTACTTC. Protein product: CASSYPESVAETQYF. Together with reference TRBV5-1 and TRBJ2-5, the CDR3 gives the full variable domain: KAGVTQTPRYLIKTRGQQVTLSCSPISGHRSVSWYQQTPGQGLQFLFEYFSETQRNKGNFPGRFSGRQFSNSRSEMNVSTLELGDSALYLCASSYPESVAETQYFGPGTRLLVL.

The rearrangement links TRBV25-1 to TRBJ2-5; D gene ambiguous. CDR1 is MGHDK and CDR2 is SYGVNS in the germline V gene. The ends were cut back, 0 bases at V and 2 bases at J, with 4 bases in the middle. The CDR3 consists of 13 residues. Here the CDR3 reads CASSEYAQETQYF. DNA for the CDR3: TGTGCCAGCAGTGAATATGCGCAAGAGACCCAGTACTTC.